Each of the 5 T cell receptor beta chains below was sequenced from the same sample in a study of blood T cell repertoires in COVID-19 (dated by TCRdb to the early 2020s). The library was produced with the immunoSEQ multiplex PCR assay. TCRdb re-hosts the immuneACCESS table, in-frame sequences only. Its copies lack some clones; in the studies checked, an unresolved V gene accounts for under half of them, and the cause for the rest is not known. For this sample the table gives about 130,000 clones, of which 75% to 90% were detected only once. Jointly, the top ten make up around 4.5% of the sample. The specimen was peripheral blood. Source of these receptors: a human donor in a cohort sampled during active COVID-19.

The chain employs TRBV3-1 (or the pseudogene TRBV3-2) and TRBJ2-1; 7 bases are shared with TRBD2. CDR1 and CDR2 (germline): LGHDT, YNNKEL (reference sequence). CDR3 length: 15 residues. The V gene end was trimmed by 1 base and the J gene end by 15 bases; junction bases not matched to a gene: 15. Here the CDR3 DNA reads TGTGCCAGCAGCCAAGGGCTAGCGGCCCCGCAGTCTATGTTCTTC. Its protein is CASSQGLAAPQSMFF.

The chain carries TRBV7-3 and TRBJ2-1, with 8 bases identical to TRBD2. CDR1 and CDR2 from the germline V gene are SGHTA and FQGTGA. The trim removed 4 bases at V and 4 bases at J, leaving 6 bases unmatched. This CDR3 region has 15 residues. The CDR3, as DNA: TGTGCCAGCAGCTCTACCGGGGGGGCTTACAATGAGCAGTTCTTC. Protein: CASSSTGGAYNEQFF.

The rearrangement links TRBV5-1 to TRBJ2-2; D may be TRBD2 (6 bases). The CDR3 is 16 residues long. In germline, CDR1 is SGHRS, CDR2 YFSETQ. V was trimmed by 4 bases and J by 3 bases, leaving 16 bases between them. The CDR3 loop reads CASSPAGRGDTGELFF. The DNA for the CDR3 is TGCGCCAGCAGCCCTGCGGGGCGGGGTGACACCGGGGAGCTGTTTTTT. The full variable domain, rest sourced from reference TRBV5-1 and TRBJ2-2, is KAGVTQTPRYLIKTRGQQVTLSCSPISGHRSVSWYQQTPGQGLQFLFEYFSETQRNKGNFPGRFSGRQFSNSRSEMNVSTLELGDSALYLCASSPAGRGDTGELFFGEGSRLTVL.

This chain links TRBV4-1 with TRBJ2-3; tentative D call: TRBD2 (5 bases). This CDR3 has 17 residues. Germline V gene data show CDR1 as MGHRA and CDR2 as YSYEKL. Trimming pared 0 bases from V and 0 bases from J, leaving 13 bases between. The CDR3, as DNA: TGCGCCAGCAGCCAAGATCCCCGGGGAACTAGCACAGATACGCAGTATTTT. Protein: CASSQDPRGTSTDTQYF.

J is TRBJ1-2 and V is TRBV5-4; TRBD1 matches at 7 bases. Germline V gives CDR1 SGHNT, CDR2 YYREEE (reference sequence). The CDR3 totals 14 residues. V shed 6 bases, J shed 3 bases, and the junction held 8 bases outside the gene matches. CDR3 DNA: TGTGCCAGCATCCGCGGGGACAGCCACTATGGCTACACCTTC. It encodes CASIRGDSHYGYTF.